This T cell receptor (beta chain) was captured in a study of identical twins. The CDR3 spans 15 residues. Trimming cost V 6 bases and J 4 bases, with 15 bases left between them. TCRdb re-derived calls from the 5' RACE reads in MiXCR, one entry per CDR3 protein. The top ten clones hold about 1.5% of a sample with 700,000 to 950,000 distinct CDR3 sequences, about 12% of them seen once. Every one of the donors was a healthy Caucasian. This sample also appeared in a second study, on yellow fever vaccine responses in identical twins.

This receptor was obtained from a woman aged 18-35 years in good health. This chain joins TRBV12-3 or TRBV12-4 and TRBJ2-2, with D possibly matching TRBD1 (6 bases). The sequenced sample was PBMCs. The CDR3 reads CASSPGTLSTGELFF. The CDR3 bases are TGTGCCAGCAGCCCCGGGACATTGTCCACCGGGGAGCTGTTTTTT.